This T cell receptor beta chain was sequenced for a study of blood T cell repertoires in COVID-19 (dated by TCRdb to 2018 to 2021). About the full investigation: The collaborator samples originated in the United States, Italy and Spain and spanned the acute and convalescent phases of COVID-19. The prospective study material was composed of cDNA or gDNA derived from T cells, B-cell-depleted T cells, or PBMCs. The dataset comprised deeply sampled blood TCRbeta repertoires from subjects exposed to, actively infected with, or recovered from COVID-19. The repertoires were made available in a free public database intended to serve as a resource for research on the immune response to SARS-CoV-2. Samples came from the ongoing ImmuneRACE study (first 160 participants) plus 1,254 subjects from 6 global collaborators. The sample metadata nearly always contained a de-identified subject ID, COVID-19 status, age in years and sex. Where available, HLA class I and class II types were taken from metadata supplied by the sample provider and were not determined by assay-based typing.

Comment on this clone: Its antigen is still unknown. Per-nucleotide qualities are absent, and no much larger clonotype sits a single base away.

The CDR3 covers 13 residues, taking in both the cysteine and the phenylalanine. Left in the record is the CDR3 DNA by itself, 39 bases read in frame from the first base. V is reduced by 6 bases and J by 4 bases, leaving a spacing of 12 bases between them. CDR1 and CDR2 were assigned from the germline V gene (reference sequence) as WNHNN and SYGVQD. Each collaborating institution followed its own protocols to collect whole blood in K2EDTA tubes. Collaborator samples were shipped for TCRbeta analysis as frozen whole blood, isolated PBMCs, or DNA extracted from either sample type. What the study reported, not specific to this receptor: The quantity of clinical and demographic metadata differed by source and by participant and was supplied without curation.

TCRbeta CDR3 regions were amplified from genomic DNA by means of the immunoSEQ Assay, a bias-controlled multiplex PCR. From the authors' description of their analysis: Within the assay, amplification of reference gene primers was used to estimate how many nucleated cells each sample contained. To quantify the absolute abundance of each unique TCRbeta CDR3 rearrangement, sequence reads were collapsed and filtered. Productive Simpson clonality was computed per sample as the square root of Simpson's diversity index over productive rearrangements. The source is immuneACCESS, and TCRdb retained only in-frame sequences with V and J called. Part of the clones is not carried over; for the studies checked, unresolved V genes explain less than half of this, and the remainder is unexplained. Clonal size and the V and J genes are those of that table, whereas D and trimming came from the DNA. This sample lists some 38,000 clones; just under 85% were detected once. The ten largest clonotypes hold around 5% of the sample.

The TCR comes from a man in his forties or fifties with active COVID-19. The rearrangement combines TRBV10-1 with TRBJ2-5, and possibly TRBD1, on 5 matching bases. Sequencing used peripheral blood. The CDR3 region has the sequence CASSAGQTETQYF. The DNA sequence reads TGCGCCAGCAGCGCAGGACAAACAGAGACCCAGTACTTC.